The text below deals with one T cell receptor beta chain. Its cognate antigen is unknown. This entry belongs to a study of brain T cells in children with intractable seizures. Study-wide results and caveats: Only CDR3 sequence similarity suggested viral specificity, without known HCMV serostatus.

Here immunoSEQ multiplex PCR was the method, and the copy in TCRdb shows in-frame clones only, minus some. The sample holds 7,500 to 8,000 clones; less than 75% are singletons and the top ten take approximately 9.1%. Per germline, CDR1 LGHDT and CDR2 YNNKEL (reference sequence). This CDR3 is built from 14 residues. V was pared by 1 base and J by 4 bases, with 7 bases between. Surgery cases with the highest brain T cell transcript signatures were chosen for sequencing. V and J are TRBV3-1 (or the pseudogene TRBV3-2) and TRBJ1-4; D is undetermined. This sequence originates from a boy under two years old with tuberous sclerosis and intractable seizures. The material was resected brain tissue, obtained at surgery. In nucleotides, the CDR3 is TGTGCCAGCAGCCAAGTGGACGGTAATGAAAAACTGTTTTTT. Amino acids: CASSQVDGNEKLFF.